A single sample gave rise to the 5 T cell receptor beta chains below, sequenced in a study of T cell changes during pregnancy in multiple sclerosis. The protocol was immunoSEQ multiplex PCR, while the TCRdb copy is restricted to in-frame clones and leaves out a portion. Among just under 65,000 clones, roughly 89% were seen once, and the ten largest hold about 2.2%. The sample in question was peripheral blood, obtained in the third trimester of pregnancy. These TCRs come from a female donor in good health, enrolled as a control in a pregnancy study.

The chain combines TRBV18 with TRBJ2-1, with TRBD2 matching over 9 bases. This CDR3 has 17 amino acids. In germline, CDR1 is KGHSH, CDR2 LQKENI. J lost 4 bases, V lost 1 base, and 8 bases had no gene match. CDR3 loop: CASSPRASGDDYNEQFF. CDR3 DNA: TGTGCCAGCTCACCACGGGCTAGCGGGGACGATTACAATGAGCAGTTCTTC.

The chain joins TRBV28 to TRBJ1-5, with a tentative D call TRBD1 (5 bases). V was trimmed by 7 bases and J by 5 bases, leaving 12 bases between them. From germline, CDR1 is MDHEN and CDR2 SYDVKM. CDR3 length equals 13 residues. The CDR3 protein is CASNRWGDQPQHF. The CDR3 DNA sequence: TGTGCCAGCAATCGGTGGGGGGATCAGCCCCAGCATTTT.

The chain carries TRBV7-8 and TRBJ1-1; D not resolved. Trimming cost V 5 bases and J 5 bases, with 12 bases left between them. Germline V CDR1 and CDR2: SGHVS, FQNEAQ. This CDR3 region has 13 residues. CDR3 loop: CASSPWFGTEAFF. Here the CDR3 DNA reads TGTGCCAGCAGCCCTTGGTTCGGGACTGAAGCTTTCTTT.

In this sample, this clone turned up a few times. The chain couples TRBV28 to TRBJ1-1, with 8 bases identical to TRBD1. V lost 6 bases and J lost 1; bases outside the gene matches: 4. Germline V gene sequence: CDR1 MDHEN, CDR2 SYDVKM. The CDR3 loop spans 14 amino acids. The CDR3: CASRLDRGNTEAFF. CDR3 DNA: TGTGCCAGCAGGCTCGACAGGGGGAACACTGAAGCTTTCTTT.

The J gene is TRBJ2-3, the V gene TRBV28; D is unclear. Per the germline V gene, CDR1 is MDHEN and CDR2 is SYDVKM. V was trimmed by 1 base and J by 1 base, leaving 6 bases between them. This CDR3 has 14 amino acids. The chain's CDR3 is CASSLSLGTDTQYF. The CDR3 DNA reads as TGTGCCAGCAGTTTATCTCTTGGCACAGATACGCAGTATTTT.